These 9 T cell receptor beta chains were sequenced from one sample in a study of blood T cell repertoires in COVID-19. Assay: immunoSEQ multiplex PCR; the TCRdb copy retains only in-frame clones and omits some. Of about 380,000 clones in the sample, around 87% are singletons; the top ten hold 6.5%. Sequencing was performed on peripheral blood. These receptors all stem from a man aged 18 to 30 with active or convalescent COVID-19.

Details on this clone: An end of the junction differs from the germline gene, which may be a read error. The V and J genes are TRBV5-1 and TRBJ2-6, with D possibly being TRBD1 (5 bases). Germline assignment: CDR1 SGHRS and CDR2 YFSETQ. The CDR3 contains 16 residues. The CDR3 protein is CASSFPGYSGANVLTF. The CDR3 region has the DNA TGCGCCAGCAGCTTCCCAGGGTACTCTGGGGCCAACGTGCTGACTTTC.

The V and J genes are TRBV27 and TRBJ2-7; no firm D call. This CDR3 has 13 residues. V was shortened by 7 bases and J by 6 bases, with 16 bases between the two germline ends. Germline V gives CDR1 MNHEY, CDR2 SMNVEV (reference sequence). CDR3 coding DNA: TGTGCCAGCACCCAAAGACGCGGTGGCGAGCAGTACTTC. It is translated as CASTQRRGGEQYF.

On this clone: The same CDR3 also results from other DNA sequences found in this sample. The chain links TRBV7-3 to TRBJ1-2; 11 bases line up with TRBD1. This CDR3 region has 16 residues. The V and J ends lost 1 base and 5 bases, in that order; junction bases with no gene match: 6. Germline V CDR1 and CDR2: SGHTA, FQGTGA. CDR3 coding DNA: TGTGCCAGCAGCTTAATCCCCGGGACAGGGGGTTATGGCTACACCTTC. Translated: CASSLIPGTGGYGYTF.

There are a few counts of this clone. The V gene is TRBV5-1, the J gene TRBJ2-2, with a possible D match to TRBD1 (6 bases). From germline, CDR1 is SGHRS and CDR2 YFSETQ. The CDR3 consists of 16 residues. Trimming left V 4 bases short and J 3 bases short, with 16 bases between. This chain's CDR3 is CASSPGHRVDTGELFF. The DNA for the CDR3 is TGCGCCAGCAGCCCGGGCCACAGGGTCGACACCGGGGAGCTGTTTTTT.

This clone was seen just once. The rearrangement uses TRBV7-9 and TRBJ1-2; D call uncertain. CDR1 SEHNR and CDR2 FQNEAQ come from the germline V gene (reference sequence). V was shortened by 7 bases and J by 8 bases, with 20 bases between the two germline ends. CDR3 length: 14 residues. The CDR3 is CASTIDTLGWGYTF. CDR3 nucleotides: TGTGCCAGCACCATTGACACTCTGGGCTGGGGCTACACCTTC.

The chain couples TRBV24-1 to TRBJ1-6; unclear D gene. CDR1 and CDR2 from the germline V gene are KGHDR and SFDVKD. V was clipped by 7 bases and J by 9 bases, with 15 bases between them. This CDR3 is 14 amino acids long. CDR3 sequence: CATSGREESSPLHF. The CDR3 bases are TGTGCCACCAGCGGTCGGGAAGAAAGTTCACCCCTCCACTTT.

This chain uses TRBV5-6 with TRBJ1-3; a weak D match, TRBD1 (5 bases). Germline V gene data show CDR1 as SGHDT and CDR2 as YYEEEE. The CDR3 contains 16 residues. Trimming cost V 2 bases and J 4 bases, with 16 bases left between them. The chain's CDR3 is CASSFWIGARGNTIYF. The CDR3 bases are TGTGCCAGCAGCTTTTGGATTGGGGCTCGAGGAAACACCATATATTTT.

This clone was observed a handful of times. The chain combines TRBV27 with TRBJ1-1, with D possibly TRBD1 on 5 matching bases. The germline V gene has CDR1 MNHEY and CDR2 SMNVEV (reference sequence). With 7 bases removed from V and 6 bases from J, the gap between germline ends came to 15 bases. The CDR3 runs to 13 residues. CDR3 bases: TGTGCCAGCACCTCTCTCCGGGGGGCTGAAGCTTTCTTT. Its translation: CASTSLRGAEAFF.

This clone was counted once. This chain connects TRBV5-1 to TRBJ2-1; possibly TRBD2 for D (6 bases). CDR1 SGHRS and CDR2 YFSETQ come from the germline V gene. This CDR3 contains 15 residues. The V end was cut by 2 bases, the J end by 5 bases, with 14 bases between. Here the CDR3 reads CASSFVAGLNNEQFF. The CDR3, as DNA: TGCGCCAGCAGCTTTGTGGCGGGGCTTAACAATGAGCAGTTCTTC.